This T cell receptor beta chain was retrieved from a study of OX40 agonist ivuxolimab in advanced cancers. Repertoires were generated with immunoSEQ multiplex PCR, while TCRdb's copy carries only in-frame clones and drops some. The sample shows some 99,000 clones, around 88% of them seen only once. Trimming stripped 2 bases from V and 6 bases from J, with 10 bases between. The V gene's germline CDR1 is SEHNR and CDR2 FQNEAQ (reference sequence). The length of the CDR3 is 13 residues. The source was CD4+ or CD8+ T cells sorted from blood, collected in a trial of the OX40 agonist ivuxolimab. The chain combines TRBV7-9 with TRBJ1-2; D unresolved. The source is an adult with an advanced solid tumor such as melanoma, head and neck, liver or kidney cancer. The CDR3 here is CASSLNREDGYTF. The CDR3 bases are TGTGCCAGCAGCTTAAACAGAGAGGATGGCTACACCTTC. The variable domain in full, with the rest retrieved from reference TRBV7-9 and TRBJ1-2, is DTGVSQNPRHKITKRGQNVTFRCDPISEHNRLYWYRQTLGQGPEFLTYFQNEAQLEKSRLLSDRFSAERPKGSFSTLEIQRTEQGDSAMYLCASSLNREDGYTFGSGTRLTVV.